These 5 T cell receptor beta chains share one sample of origin, sequenced in a study of blood T cells in healthy people across ages. With a J-beta primer mix and a sample-barcoded 5' primer, a second PCR ran roughly 7 to 11 cycles. One entry per CDR3 protein results from TCRdb running MiXCR on the 5' RACE reads. The sample includes around 1,100,000 distinct CDR3 sequences, approximately 38% of them seen just once. Sequencing used blood. Receptor source: a man younger than 30 in good health.

This chain joins TRBV27 and TRBJ2-5, with TRBD1 matching over 7 bases. Losses at the gene ends were 4 bases for V and 2 bases for J; bases not matched to a gene: 7. Looked up from germline, CDR1 is MNHEY and CDR2 is SMNVEV (reference sequence). The CDR3 loop spans 15 amino acids. Here the CDR3 reads CASSSWTGLQETQYF. In DNA form, the CDR3 reads TGTGCCAGCAGTTCATGGACAGGCTTACAAGAGACCCAGTACTTC.

V and J are TRBV25-1 and TRBJ1-4; D not resolved. This CDR3 comprises 14 residues. V was shortened by 5 bases and J by 1 base, with 8 bases between the two germline ends. CDR1 MGHDK and CDR2 SYGVNS come from the germline V gene. The CDR3 nucleotides read TGTGCCAGCAGTCCAAGGGAAACTAATGAAAAACTGTTTTTT. Translating it yields CASSPRETNEKLFF.

This chain links TRBV9 with TRBJ2-6; D is uncertain. Germline lookup yields CDR1 SGDLS and CDR2 YYNGEE. The CDR3 is made up of 15 amino acids. The V end lost 0 bases, the J end lost 3 bases, and 7 bases lay between the germline ends. The CDR3, as DNA: TGTGCCAGCAGCGTAGGGGTTGTTGGGGCCAACGTCCTGACTTTC. Amino acids: CASSVGVVGANVLTF. The whole variable domain, filled in from reference TRBV9 and TRBJ2-6, reads DSGVTQTPKHLITATGQRVTLRCSPRSGDLSVYWYQQSLDQGLQFLIQYYNGEERAKGNILERFSAQQFPDLHSELNLSSLELGDSALYFCASSVGVVGANVLTFGAGSRLTVL.

This clonotype occurred a few times. This chain connects TRBV20-1 to TRBJ1-1; D not certain. The V gene's germline CDR1 is DFQATT and CDR2 SNEGSKA (reference sequence). V gave up 3 bases and J gave up 2 bases, with 13 bases separating them. CDR3 length: 14 amino acids. The CDR3 sequence is CSASPLRGNTEAFF. Here the CDR3 DNA reads TGCAGTGCTAGTCCCCTCCGGGGTAACACTGAAGCTTTCTTT.

The chain joins TRBV5-1 to TRBJ2-5; TRBD1 agrees at 7 bases. Trimming cost V 4 bases and J 1 base; bases outside gene matches: 4. The CDR3 has 14 amino acids. CDR1 and CDR2 (germline): SGHRS, YFSETQ. CDR3 protein: CASSTGTAQETQYF. The CDR3 DNA sequence: TGCGCCAGCAGCACCGGGACAGCCCAAGAGACCCAGTACTTC. The whole variable domain, remainder taken from reference TRBV5-1 and TRBJ2-5, is KAGVTQTPRYLIKTRGQQVTLSCSPISGHRSVSWYQQTPGQGLQFLFEYFSETQRNKGNFPGRFSGRQFSNSRSEMNVSTLELGDSALYLCASSTGTAQETQYFGPGTRLLVL.